The following is a TCR beta chain sequence with its context. Antigen specificity is unknown. The observed sequence ends 3 residues before the CDR3 terminus, with the missing tail filled in from the germline J gene. This sample was taken from a study of T cell clonality in common variable immunodeficiency. General study points: In common variable immunodeficiency, TCR beta chains reportedly carried fewer deletions and N-nucleotide insertions. Shared TCRbeta clones were fewer between CVID subjects than controls.

This CDR3 region has 14 residues. Per the germline V gene, CDR1 is SEHNR and CDR2 is FQNEAQ (reference sequence). V was shortened by 5 bases and J by 0 bases, with 11 bases between the two germline ends. The CVID group had about 15 females and some 30 males, mean age roughly 40. Method: immunoSEQ multiplex PCR; TCRdb's copy keeps in-frame clones and lacks some. This sample includes tens of thousands of clones with no singletons; its ten biggest clones take up around 5.9%. This clonotype originated in a human donor with common variable immunodeficiency. The chain carries TRBV7-9 and TRBJ2-7; D is uncertain. Sample: peripheral blood mononuclear cells. This CDR3 is CASSHPGSSYEQYF. Partial CDR3 DNA: TGTGCCAGCAGCCATCCCGGGTCCTCCTACGAG.